Listed below are T cell receptor beta chains from one sample, sequenced in a study of pediatric ulcerative colitis. The protocol was immunoSEQ multiplex PCR, while the TCRdb copy is restricted to in-frame clones and leaves out a portion. The sample records about 64,000 clones, roughly nine tenths being singletons. The specimen was blood. These receptors all stem from a boy younger than 18 with severe ulcerative colitis. The CDR3 runs from the conserved cysteine through the conserved F or W. The D gene is left open where the match is weak. Some rows mark clone size as missing; the rest say once, few, many or name a class of expanded clone.

TGCAGCGCCCGGGGGACAGGGTTGAACACTGAAGCTTTCTTT	CSARGTGLNTEAFF	TRBV29-1	TRBJ1-1	NA	TRBD1
TGCGCCAGCAGCCTCAACCGCCAGGGGGCGAATGAGCAGTTCTTC	CASSLNRQGANEQFF	TRBV4-3	TRBJ2-1	NA	TRBD1
TGCGCCAGCAGTGAGTCGGTGGACACAGATACGCAGTATTTT	CASSESVDTDTQYF	TRBV10-1	TRBJ2-3	NA	NA
TGTGCCAGTGACAGCGCCGAGCAGTACTTC	CASDSAEQYF	TRBV7-9	TRBJ2-7	NA	NA
TGCGCCAGCACCCAACTAGCGGGGGAGTCCTACGAGCAGTACTTC	CASTQLAGESYEQYF	TRBV5-1	TRBJ2-7	NA	TRBD2
TGTGCCAGCTCACCACGGGGCGATGAGCAGTTCTTC	CASSPRGDEQFF	TRBV18	TRBJ2-1	NA	NA
TGTGCCAGTAGTATCTGGACAGAAGACTATGGCTACACCTTC	CASSIWTEDYGYTF	TRBV19	TRBJ1-2	few	NA
TGTGCCAGCAGTCCTAGAGAGGTCGGGGTCGCAGATACGCAGTATTTT	CASSPREVGVADTQYF	TRBV7-9	TRBJ2-3	NA	NA
TGCGCCAGCAGCCAAGAAAGCCCGAAGGGTCGAAGGGGCACTGAAGCTTTCTTT	CASSQESPKGRRGTEAFF	TRBV4-1	TRBJ1-1	NA	NA
TGTGCCACTGTCGACCCGACGGGTCAGCCCCAGCATTTT	CATVDPTGQPQHF	TRBV19	TRBJ1-5	few	NA
TGTGCCATCAGTCCAGGACAGGGTCTCACTGAAGCTTTCTTT	CAISPGQGLTEAFF	TRBV10-3	TRBJ1-1	NA	TRBD1
TGCAGCGTGGCTAGCCCCACCGGGGAGCTGTTTTTT	CSVASPTGELFF	TRBV29-1	TRBJ2-2	NA	NA
TGTGCCTGGAGTGAAAGTCTTAGTGGAGAAAAACTGTTTTTT	CAWSESLSGEKLFF	TRBV30	TRBJ1-4	NA	NA
TGTGCCAGCAGCTTCGGCGGGGAAATCTACGAGCAGTACTTC	CASSFGGEIYEQYF	TRBV5-4	TRBJ2-7	NA	NA
TGTGCCAGCAGCTTAGAGGCTATGCGAACAGATACGCAGTATTTT	CASSLEAMRTDTQYF	TRBV7-9	TRBJ2-3	NA	NA
TGTGCCAGCAGCTCGGACTACAATGAGCAGTTCTTC	CASSSDYNEQFF	TRBV5-8	TRBJ2-1	NA	NA
TGTGCCAGCAGCTTAGGTAGCGGGAGCATAAATGAGCAGTTCTTC	CASSLGSGSINEQFF	TRBV7-2	TRBJ2-1	NA	TRBD2
TGTGCCAGCAGCGTGAGTCTCCGGGACCCCTACAATGAGCAGTTCTTC	CASSVSLRDPYNEQFF	TRBV9	TRBJ2-1	NA	NA
TGTGCCAGCAGCTTAGGACAGGCATCCTATGGCTACACCTTC	CASSLGQASYGYTF	TRBV11-3	TRBJ1-2	NA	NA
TGTGCCAGCAGCCGCTGGGGGGCTTTCCATGAGCAGTTCTTC	CASSRWGAFHEQFF	TRBV11-2	TRBJ2-1	once	NA
TGTGCCAGCAGTGGAACAACCAGGGCGTTGGGCTCCTACAATGAGCAGTTCTTC	CASSGTTRALGSYNEQFF	TRBV25-1	TRBJ2-1	NA	NA
TGTGCCAGCAGTTCCCCCCCCGGACAGGGGAGCGGCGAGCAGTACTTC	CASSSPPGQGSGEQYF	TRBV6-5	TRBJ2-7	NA	TRBD1
TGTGCCAGCAGCTTAGACCAAGGGACTAATGAAAAACTGTTTTTT	CASSLDQGTNEKLFF	TRBV11-3	TRBJ1-4	NA	NA
TGTGCCAGCGTGGCGGGTTTTGGAAACACCATATATTTT	CASVAGFGNTIYF	TRBV7-9	TRBJ1-3	NA	NA
TGCGCCAGCAGCCAAGAAGATTTAGGAGACACTGAAGCTTTCTTT	CASSQEDLGDTEAFF	TRBV4-1	TRBJ1-1	NA	NA
TGTGCCAGCAGTCTAACGTGGGCGGGAGGTTCCTACAATGAGCAGTTCTTC	CASSLTWAGGSYNEQFF	TRBV7-2	TRBJ2-1	NA	TRBD2
TGTGCCAGCAGTGAAACCGGGGCTACGAGGCAGCCCCAGCATTTT	CASSETGATRQPQHF	TRBV2	TRBJ1-5	NA	NA
TGTGCCAGCTCACCTGCACTAGCGGGTGGGAGCTCAGACGAGCAGTACTTC	CASSPALAGGSSDEQYF	TRBV18	TRBJ2-7	NA	TRBD2
TGTGCCAGCAGCCAAGGAATCGAAGGGGATTTAGATACGCAGTATTTT	CASSQGIEGDLDTQYF	TRBV14	TRBJ2-3	NA	NA
TGTGCCAGCTCACGGAGTGTCGCCTACAATGAGCAGTTCTTC	CASSRSVAYNEQFF	TRBV18	TRBJ2-1	NA	NA
TGCGCCAGCAGCCAAGTAGGAGCCCTCTACAATGAGCAGTTCTTC	CASSQVGALYNEQFF	TRBV4-1	TRBJ2-1	once	NA
TGTGCCACCGGACTGTCGGAAAGGGAGCAGTACTTC	CATGLSEREQYF	TRBV2	TRBJ2-7	NA	NA
TGTGCCAGTAGGGGGGACAGGTTCTACGAGCAGTACTTC	CASRGDRFYEQYF	TRBV19	TRBJ2-7	once	TRBD1
TGTGCCTGGAGTGTACAGAATGAGCAGTTCTTC	CAWSVQNEQFF	TRBV30	TRBJ2-1	NA	NA
TGCAGCGTTGAGCCCAGGGACAGGGTATTGAATGAGCAGTTCTTC	CSVEPRDRVLNEQFF	TRBV29-1	TRBJ2-1	few	TRBD1
TGCAGCGCCTCACTAGCGGGAGGGTATGAGCAGTACTTC	CSASLAGGYEQYF	TRBV29-1	TRBJ2-7	once	TRBD2
TGTGCCAGCTCACCGTCACAGGGGAACACTGAAGCTTTCTTT	CASSPSQGNTEAFF	TRBV18	TRBJ1-1	few	NA
TGCGCCAGCAGCCAGGCAGGGGACCCCTACAATGAGCAGTTCTTC	CASSQAGDPYNEQFF	TRBV4-1	TRBJ2-1	NA	NA
TGCGCCAGCAGCCAAGTGATCGGGCCCCTGAACACCGGGGAGCTGTTTTTT	CASSQVIGPLNTGELFF	TRBV4-1	TRBJ2-2	NA	NA
TGTGCCAGCAGTTATGCCACTGAAGCTTTCTTT	CASSYATEAFF	TRBV6-5	TRBJ1-1	NA	NA
TGTGCCAGCAGCCAAGACCACACTGAAGCTTTCTTT	CASSQDHTEAFF	TRBV5-6	TRBJ1-1	NA	NA